The 28 T cell receptor beta chains below were found in one sample sequenced in a study of chemoradiotherapy in HPV16-positive cancers. Libraries were prepared by immunoSEQ multiplex PCR; TCRdb keeps only in-frame clonotypes and omits some of them. The sample gives about 35,000 clones, about 90% of which show up once; under 4% is in the top ten. The material sequenced was blood, taken from a patient who underwent chemoradiotherapy. Source of these receptors: a human donor with HPV-associated anogenital cancer.

The J gene is TRBJ1-4, the V gene TRBV5-1; D may be TRBD1 (5 bases). The CDR3 spans 16 residues. CDR1 is SGHRS, CDR2 YFSETQ, per germline. V was trimmed by 4 bases and J by 8 bases, leaving 21 bases between them. Here the CDR3 DNA reads TGCGCCAGCAGCAGGTTGGGAGGGTCAGGGAGCGAAAAACTGTTTTTT. Protein sequence: CASSRLGGSGSEKLFF.

CDR3 nucleotide sequence: TGTGCCAGCAGTTACTCAGGGATGACCTACGAGCAGTACTTC. It yields the protein CASSYSGMTYEQYF. The rearrangement links TRBV6-5 to TRBJ2-7; D not certain. CDR1 and CDR2 from the germline V gene are MNHEY and SVGAGI. The CDR3 sequence is 14 residues long. Trimming removed 0 bases at V and 2 bases at J, with 8 bases between.

The rearrangement joins TRBV7-9 to TRBJ2-1; D remains ambiguous. CDR1 is SEHNR and CDR2 is FQNEAQ in the germline V gene (reference sequence). This CDR3 spans 10 amino acids. V lost 11 bases, J lost 7 bases, and 9 bases lay in between. CDR3 sequence: CAVGRNEQFF. In nucleotides, the CDR3 is TGTGCCGTAGGGCGGAATGAGCAGTTCTTC.

CDR3 coding DNA: TGTGCCAGTAGTATTATCCGGGGGACGCAGTATTTT. Translating it yields CASSIIRGTQYF. This chain connects TRBV19 to TRBJ2-3; possibly TRBD2 for D (6 bases). Trimming took 3 bases from V and 9 from J, leaving 10 bases between them. The CDR3 runs to 12 residues. Germline assignment: CDR1 LNHDA and CDR2 SQIVND (reference sequence).

The chain links TRBV2 to TRBJ2-2; 9 nucleotides line up with TRBD1. This CDR3 is 16 amino acids long. The germline V gene encodes CDR1 SNHLY and CDR2 FYNNEI. The trim removed 5 bases at V and 2 bases at J, leaving 6 bases unmatched. The CDR3 protein is CASSLRDRANTGELFF. DNA of the CDR3: TGTGCCAGCAGTCTCCGGGACAGGGCTAACACCGGGGAGCTGTTTTTT. The full variable domain, completed using reference TRBV2 and TRBJ2-2, is EPEVTQTPSHQVTQMGQEVILRCVPISNHLYFYWYRQILGQKVEFLVSFYNNEISEKSEIFDDQFSVERPDGSNFTLKIRSTKLEDSAMYFCASSLRDRANTGELFFGEGSRLTVL.

As for this clone: The junction departs from germline at one end; a sequencing error may be responsible. V gene TRBV15 combines with J gene TRBJ1-4; no firm D call. From germline, CDR1 is LNHNV and CDR2 YYDKDF (reference sequence). CDR3 length: 17 amino acids. This CDR3 is CATSRDPPIQTHEKLFF. Written as DNA, the CDR3 is TGTGCCACCAGCAGAGATCCCCCCATCCAAACTCATGAAAAACTGTTTTTT.

The chain carries TRBV13 and TRBJ2-7; 9 nucleotides match TRBD1. The junction had 7 bases not matched to a gene; V was cut back by 4 bases and J by 3 bases. The CDR3 is made up of 15 amino acids. The germline V gene encodes CDR1 PRHDT and CDR2 FYEKMQ (reference sequence). CDR3 bases: TGTGCCAGCAGCTCAGGGACAGGGCAAAGCTACGAGCAGTACTTC. This codes for CASSSGTGQSYEQYF.

In its sample, this clone was seen a few times. The chain has TRBV7-9 and TRBJ1-3, with 9 bases that match TRBD1. The CDR3 has 16 amino acids. Germline CDR1 is SEHNR and CDR2 is FQNEAQ (reference sequence). J lost 6 bases, V lost 5 bases, and 11 bases had no gene match. Here the CDR3 reads CASSRTPGQGINTIYF. For the CDR3, the DNA is TGTGCCAGCAGCCGTACCCCGGGACAGGGCATAAACACCATATATTTT.

V is TRBV4-3 and J is TRBJ2-3; 12 bases agree with TRBD2. The CDR3 consists of 17 residues. The ends lost 0 bases at V and 6 bases at J; junction bases unmatched: 7. Germline V lookup: CDR1 LGHNA, CDR2 YSLEER. CDR3 loop: CASSQDPGTSGPDTQYF. The CDR3 DNA reads TGCGCCAGCAGCCAAGATCCCGGGACTAGCGGGCCGGATACGCAGTATTTT.

The chain combines TRBV19 with TRBJ2-3, with 14 bases identical to TRBD2. Germline assignment: CDR1 LNHDA and CDR2 SQIVND (reference sequence). Unmatched junction bases numbered 10, after V lost 5 bases and J lost 0 bases. The CDR3 is 19 residues long. This CDR3 is CASSLTPGTSGGSTDTQYF. The CDR3 DNA sequence: TGTGCCAGTAGTCTTACACCGGGGACTAGCGGGGGAAGCACAGATACGCAGTATTTT.

V gene TRBV13 combines with J gene TRBJ1-1, with D possibly matching TRBD1 (5 bases). This CDR3 region has 13 residues. Germline V gene sequence: CDR1 PRHDT, CDR2 FYEKMQ (reference sequence). Trimming cost V 5 bases and J 5 bases, with 12 bases left between them. CDR3 nucleotide sequence: TGTGCCAGCAGCCCTTGGGGGGTGACTGAAGCTTTCTTT. As protein: CASSPWGVTEAFF.

The rearrangement joins TRBV6-5 to TRBJ1-5, with TRBD1 as a possible D gene (5 bases). Between the trimmed V and J ends, which lost 2 bases and 4 bases, there was a span of 9 bases. The CDR3 has 14 amino acids. In germline, CDR1 is MNHEY, CDR2 SVGAGI. The CDR3 DNA reads TGTGCCAGCAGTTACGGGGGTCAGAATCAGCCCCAGCATTTT. As protein: CASSYGGQNQPQHF.

The gene calls are TRBV19 and TRBJ2-5, with D hard to call. Per germline, CDR1 LNHDA and CDR2 SQIVND (reference sequence). V was clipped by 1 base and J by 7 bases, with 7 bases between them. The CDR3 has 12 residues. For the CDR3, the DNA is TGTGCCAGTAGTATAGTGTCCGGGACCCAGTACTTC. Translation: CASSIVSGTQYF.

This rearrangement joins TRBV6-1 to TRBJ1-4; no definite D call. The CDR3 runs to 12 residues. The ends were cut back, 2 bases at V and 7 bases at J, with 5 bases in the middle. Germline CDR1 and CDR2: MNHNS and SASEGT. The CDR3 protein is CASSERAEKLFF. DNA of the CDR3: TGTGCCAGCAGTGAAAGGGCTGAAAAACTGTTTTTT.

The genes are TRBV30 and TRBJ1-1, with TRBD1 as a possible D gene (6 bases). The CDR3 spans 13 residues. Germline assignment: CDR1 GTSNPN and CDR2 SVGIG (reference sequence). V was trimmed by 3 bases and J by 8 bases, leaving 16 bases between them. CDR3 bases: TGTGCCTGGAGACGGGGGGGCCCACCAGAAGCTTTCTTT. It codes for CAWRRGGPPEAFF.

This chain links TRBV30 with TRBJ2-7; D not certain. Germline V CDR1 and CDR2: GTSNPN, SVGIG (reference sequence). The ends were cut back, 3 bases at V and 5 bases at J, with 8 bases in the middle. This CDR3 contains 11 residues. In nucleotides, the CDR3 is TGTGCCTGGAGCGCGCAGAACGAGCAGTACTTC. Protein product: CAWSAQNEQYF. Looking up the rest from reference TRBV30 and TRBJ2-7 gives the full variable domain: SQTIHQWPATLVQPVGSPLSLECTVEGTSNPNLYWYRQAAGRGLQLLFYSVGIGQISSEVPQNLSASRPQDRQFILSSKKLLLSDSGFYLCAWSAQNEQYFGPGTRLTVT.

The chain is built from TRBV5-5 and TRBJ2-2; a possible D gene is TRBD1 (6 bases). This CDR3 is 17 amino acids long. Germline CDR1 is SGHKS and CDR2 is YYEKEE (reference sequence). V was cut by 5 bases and J by 0 bases, with 17 bases left in between. The DNA of the CDR3 is TGTGCCAGCAGAGCGACAGGTCAAATAACGAACACCGGGGAGCTGTTTTTT. Translating it yields CASRATGQITNTGELFF.

This chain joins TRBV7-9 and TRBJ2-5; D may match TRBD1 or TRBD2 (5 bases each). V was pared by 5 bases and J by 1 base, with 17 bases between. The length of the CDR3 is 16 residues. The germline V gene has CDR1 SEHNR and CDR2 FQNEAQ (reference sequence). The CDR3 region is CASSPRGRRSQETQYF. For the CDR3, the DNA is TGTGCCAGCAGCCCCCGGGGCCGGCGATCCCAAGAGACCCAGTACTTC.

V gene TRBV19 combines with J gene TRBJ1-4; D gene uncertain. The CDR3 has 13 amino acids. V lost 5 bases, J lost 7 bases, and 11 bases lay in between. Germline V gene sequence: CDR1 LNHDA, CDR2 SQIVND (reference sequence). The CDR3 here is CASSPGTGEKLFF. In DNA form, the CDR3 reads TGTGCCAGTAGTCCAGGAACGGGTGAAAAACTGTTTTTT.

The V call is TRBV13, the J call TRBJ1-1; TRBD1 might be the D (6 bases). Germline lookup yields CDR1 PRHDT and CDR2 FYEKMQ (reference sequence). V lost 3 bases to trimming and J lost 4 bases, with 15 bases between them. The CDR3 totals 15 residues. The DNA of the CDR3 is TGTGCCAGCAGCTTGCCTACAGGGTTAAGCACTGAAGCTTTCTTT. It codes for CASSLPTGLSTEAFF.

V is TRBV2 and J is TRBJ1-2; D is unresolved. The germline CDR1 and CDR2 sequences are SNHLY and FYNNEI. Trimming left V 1 base short and J 5 bases short, with 5 bases between. CDR3 length: 12 amino acids. This CDR3 reads CASSEVGYGYTF. CDR3 DNA: TGTGCCAGCAGTGAAGTTGGGTATGGCTACACCTTC.

This chain joins TRBV7-3 and TRBJ2-2; tentatively, D is TRBD1 (5 bases). The V gene lost 1 base and the J gene lost 6 bases, with 21 bases spanning the gap. The CDR3 runs 18 residues. The V gene's germline CDR1 is SGHTA and CDR2 FQGTGA. The CDR3 is CASSLNQGPQKHSGELFF. CDR3 nucleotides: TGTGCCAGCAGCTTAAATCAGGGTCCGCAAAAACACTCCGGGGAGCTGTTTTTT.

Relative to its sample, this clone is medium-sized (0.01 to 0.1%). The V and J genes are TRBV29-1 and TRBJ2-1; 9 bases fit TRBD1. CDR1 is SQVTM and CDR2 is ANQGSEA in the germline V gene. V lost 6 bases and J lost 7; bases outside the gene matches: 19. This CDR3 contains 17 residues. The CDR3 DNA reads as TGCAGCGTCGTATCCATCTCCGGGACAGGGTCAGGAAATGAGCAGTTCTTC. As protein: CSVVSISGTGSGNEQFF.

V gene TRBV2 combines with J gene TRBJ1-2; D unresolved. The CDR3 totals 11 residues. Germline assignment: CDR1 SNHLY and CDR2 FYNNEI. Trimming stripped 5 bases from V and 1 base from J, with 2 bases between. CDR3 loop: CASSFNYGYTF. The CDR3 DNA reads as TGTGCCAGCAGTTTTAACTATGGCTACACCTTC.

This chain uses TRBV2 with TRBJ1-4; D call uncertain. Per germline, CDR1 SNHLY and CDR2 FYNNEI. Trimming removed 2 bases from V and 1 base from J, with 8 bases in between. The CDR3 loop spans 15 amino acids. The CDR3 region is CASSELWGTNEKLFF. In DNA form, the CDR3 reads TGTGCCAGCAGTGAACTTTGGGGAACTAATGAAAAACTGTTTTTT.

The chain uses TRBV4-3 and TRBJ2-5, with TRBD2 matching 8 bases. V was pared by 4 bases and J by 5 bases, with 6 bases of the junction left unmatched. This CDR3 comprises 14 residues. In germline, CDR1 is LGHNA, CDR2 YSLEER. CDR3 residues: CASSPGGAMETQYF. As DNA, the CDR3 is TGCGCCAGCAGCCCGGGGGGGGCGATGGAGACCCAGTACTTC.

The chain couples TRBV5-4 to TRBJ1-3, with D unclear. V lost 5 bases and J 1 base, leaving 13 bases between the germline ends. The CDR3 is made up of 15 amino acids. CDR1 is SGHNT, CDR2 YYREEE, per germline (reference sequence). The CDR3 reads CASSFPGSSGNTIYF. DNA for the CDR3: TGTGCCAGCAGTTTTCCGGGGTCTTCTGGAAACACCATATATTTT.

In this sample, this clone turned up a few times. V and J are TRBV6-4 and TRBJ1-2; 7 positions agree with TRBD1. V lost 5 bases, J lost 5 bases, and 8 bases stayed unmatched. The germline CDR1 and CDR2 sequences are MRHNA and SNTAGT. CDR3 length: 14 amino acids. Here the CDR3 reads CASSPRQGWYGYTF. The CDR3 DNA reads TGTGCCAGCAGTCCCCGACAGGGTTGGTATGGCTACACCTTC.